This T cell receptor beta chain is from a study of blood T cell repertoires in COVID-19. Study overall: Sample material is recorded as cDNA or gDNA derived from T cells, B-cell-depleted T cells, or PBMCs.

The germline CDR1 and CDR2 sequences are LGHDT and YNNKEL (reference sequence). The CDR3 loop spans 20 amino acids. J lost 0 bases, V lost 3 bases, and 9 bases had no gene match. In the authors' workflow: Reference gene primer amplification yielded estimated nucleated cell counts. The table came from immunoSEQ multiplex PCR; TCRdb's copy has only in-frame clones and leaves some out. The DNA gave D and trimming, while V, J and clone size come from that table. The data hold approximately 310,000 clones, with 70% to 90% observed a single time. All recovered Cohort 3 donors got two negative PCRs, got clearance, or saw symptom resolution.

This chain joins TRBV3-1 (or the pseudogene TRBV3-2) and TRBJ2-1; 15 nucleotides align to TRBD2. This TCR was recovered from a man aged 30 to 45 who had recovered from COVID-19. What was sequenced was PBMCs or T cells enriched from blood (not recorded which). CDR3 bases: TGTGCCAGCAGCCACGGGACTAGCGGGGGGACCCTAATCTCCTACAATGAGCAGTTCTTC. It translates to CASSHGTSGGTLISYNEQFF.